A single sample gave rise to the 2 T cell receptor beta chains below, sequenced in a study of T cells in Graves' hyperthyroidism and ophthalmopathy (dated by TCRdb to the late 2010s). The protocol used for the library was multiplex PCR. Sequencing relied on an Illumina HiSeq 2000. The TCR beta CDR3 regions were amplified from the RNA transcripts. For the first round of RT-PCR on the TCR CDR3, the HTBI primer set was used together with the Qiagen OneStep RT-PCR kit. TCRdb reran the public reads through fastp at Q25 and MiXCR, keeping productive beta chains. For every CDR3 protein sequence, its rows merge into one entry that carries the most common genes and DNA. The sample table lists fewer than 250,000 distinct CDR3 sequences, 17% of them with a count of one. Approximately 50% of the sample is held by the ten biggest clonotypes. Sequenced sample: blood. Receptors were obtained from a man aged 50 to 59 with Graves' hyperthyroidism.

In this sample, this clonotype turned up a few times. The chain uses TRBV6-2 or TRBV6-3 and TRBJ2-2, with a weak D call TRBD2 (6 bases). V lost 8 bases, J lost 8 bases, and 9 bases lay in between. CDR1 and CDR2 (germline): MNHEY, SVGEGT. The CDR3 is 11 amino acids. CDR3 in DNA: TGTGCCAGCGGCCTAGCGGGGGAGCTGTTTTTT. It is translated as CASGLAGELFF.

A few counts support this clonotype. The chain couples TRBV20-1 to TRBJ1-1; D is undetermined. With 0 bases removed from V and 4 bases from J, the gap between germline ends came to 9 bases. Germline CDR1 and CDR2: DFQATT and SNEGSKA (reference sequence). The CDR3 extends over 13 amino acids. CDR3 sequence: CSARDYSTTEAFF. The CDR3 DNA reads TGCAGTGCTAGAGATTACAGTACCACTGAAGCTTTCTTT.